The 13 T cell receptor beta chains presented below share a single source sample, sequenced in a study of beta chain features in type 1 diabetes. Antigen specificity for these receptors is unknown. The isolated RNA, all of it, was reverse transcribed, so expressed TCRB transcripts were what got sequenced. Profiling relied on immunoSEQ multiplex PCR, and the TCRdb table lists in-frame clones only, not all of them. The data contain around 280,000 clones, 14% to 15% of them singletons. Study-level results: Shortening of TCRB CDR3s, moderate but significant, appeared in all four CD4+ subsets of Type 1 diabetes patients.

The sample was naive CD4+ T cells from blood. The receptor set was obtained from a man aged 18 to 35 with type 1 diabetes.

The chain joins TRBV27 to TRBJ1-5; D gene unclear. The CDR3 covers 14 residues. The V gene's germline CDR1 is MNHEY and CDR2 SMNVEV (reference sequence). Trimming removed 3 bases from V and 4 bases from J, with 10 bases in between. CDR3 sequence: CASSFQDGNQPQHF. The CDR3 DNA reads as TGTGCCAGCAGTTTCCAAGACGGGAATCAGCCCCAGCATTTT.

The rearrangement uses TRBV6-6 and TRBJ2-1; D is uncertain. Germline V gives CDR1 MNHNY, CDR2 SVGAGI (reference sequence). The CDR3 is 13 residues long. Trimming pared 5 bases from V and 5 bases from J, leaving 10 bases between. CDR3 nucleotide sequence: TGTGCCAGCAGTCGGTTGGTTGACAATGAGCAGTTCTTC. This encodes CASSRLVDNEQFF.

In regard to this clone: Distinct nucleotide sequences in the sample also encode this CDR3. The rearrangement links TRBV2 to TRBJ2-2, with D perhaps TRBD2 (5 bases). The germline V gene encodes CDR1 SNHLY and CDR2 FYNNEI. The CDR3 sequence is 13 residues long. With 6 bases removed from V and 3 bases from J, the gap between germline ends came to 8 bases. The CDR3 DNA reads as TGTGCCAGCAGAGAGGAGGACACCGGGGAGCTGTTTTTT. Its translation is CASREEDTGELFF.

The sample holds a few counts of this clone. V is TRBV11-2 and J is TRBJ2-2; TRBD2 matches at 9 bases. The CDR3 runs 14 residues. CDR1 SGHAT and CDR2 FQNNGV come from the germline V gene. The V segment lost 7 bases and the J segment 4 bases; nucleotides outside the gene matches: 4. In nucleotides, the CDR3 is TGTGCCAGCAAGCGGGGGGTCCTCACCGGGGAGCTGTTTTTT. Its protein is CASKRGVLTGELFF.

This sequence joins TRBV6-5 and TRBJ2-7; 9 bases fit TRBD1. From germline, CDR1 is MNHEY and CDR2 SVGAGI. The CDR3 totals 15 residues. J lost 3 bases, V lost 0 bases, and 3 bases had no gene match. The CDR3 DNA follows: TGTGCCAGCAGTTACTCGGGACAGGGATACTACGAGCAGTACTTC. Amino acid sequence: CASSYSGQGYYEQYF.

This clone has only a few counts. One end of the junction fails to match germline, which may point to a read error. The rearrangement joins TRBV7-9 to TRBJ1-5; D not certain. The germline gives CDR1 SEHNR, CDR2 FQNEAQ (reference sequence). This CDR3 spans 17 amino acids. For the CDR3, the DNA is TGTGCCAGCAGCTTAAGAGGTCCTCCCGACGGCAATCAGCCCCAACATTTT. Its translation is CASSLRGPPDGNQPQHF.

A few counts support this clone. The rearrangement links TRBV18 to TRBJ1-1; D possibly corresponds to TRBD1 (5 bases). Germline values: CDR1 KGHSH, CDR2 LQKENI. The CDR3 runs 13 residues. Trimming removed 1 base at V and 10 bases at J, with 13 bases between. CDR3 nucleotides: TGTGCCAGCTCACCACAAGAAGGGCAGGGAGCTTTCTTT. This translates into CASSPQEGQGAFF. Using reference TRBV18 and TRBJ1-1 for the parts outside the CDR3, the full variable domain is NAGVMQNPRHLVRRRGQEARLRCSPMKGHSHVYWYRQLPEEGLKFMVYLQKENIIDESGMPKERFSAEFPKEGPSILRIQQVVRGDSAAYFCASSPQEGQGAFFGQGTRLTVV.

The J gene is TRBJ2-3, the V gene TRBV5-4; D gene uncertain. Trimming cost V 4 bases and J 4 bases, with 10 bases left between them. Germline values: CDR1 SGHNT, CDR2 YYREEE (reference sequence). This CDR3 region has 13 residues. CDR3 sequence (DNA): TGTGCCAGCAGCCCGCGGTCCTCAGATACGCAGTATTTT. Encoded protein: CASSPRSSDTQYF.

J is TRBJ2-5 and V is TRBV4-3; D uncertain. This CDR3 comprises 14 residues. Trimming removed 4 bases from V and 10 bases from J, with 19 bases in between. The V gene's germline CDR1 is LGHNA and CDR2 YSLEER. The DNA for the CDR3 is TGCGCCAGCAGCCCGGTCGGAGTGGTGTTGGTCCAGTACTTC. It codes for CASSPVGVVLVQYF.

The sample holds a few counts of this clone. V is TRBV30 and J is TRBJ1-2; possible D gene TRBD1, 5 bases. Germline loops: CDR1 GTSNPN, CDR2 SVGIG (reference sequence). This CDR3 has 12 amino acids. The V end was cut by 4 bases, the J end by 7 bases, with 13 bases between. CDR3 residues: CAWKGRVGGYTF. Written as DNA, the CDR3 is TGTGCCTGGAAGGGCAGGGTGGGTGGCTACACCTTC.

This clone was observed a handful of times. The CDR3 region is CASSGGVGAAKNIQYF. The CDR3 DNA sequence: TGTGCCAGCAGTGGGGGGGTCGGGGCAGCCAAAAACATTCAGTACTTC. The chain uses TRBV25-1 and TRBJ2-4; D is possibly TRBD2 (6 bases). This CDR3 has 16 amino acids. The V gene lost 4 bases and the J gene lost 0 bases, with 13 bases spanning the gap. Germline V gene sequence: CDR1 MGHDK, CDR2 SYGVNS.

In this sample, this clone turned up a few times. The rearrangement uses TRBV29-1 and TRBJ1-1; unclear D gene. Germline V CDR1 and CDR2: SQVTM, ANQGSEA. The CDR3 length is 14 residues. Trimming pared 8 bases from V and 8 bases from J, leaving 24 bases between. CDR3 nucleotide sequence: TGCAGCAGCGTTGTGAAATCGAAAGAGGGCGAAGCTTTCTTT. This translates into CSSVVKSKEGEAFF.

The rearrangement joins TRBV7-2 to TRBJ2-4; 10 positions agree with TRBD2. The CDR3 covers 14 residues. Germline CDR1 is SGHTA and CDR2 is FQGNSA. The trim removed 3 bases at V and 7 bases at J, leaving 3 bases unmatched. The CDR3 spells CASSFSSGSNIQYF. As DNA, the CDR3 is TGTGCCAGCAGCTTTTCTAGCGGGAGTAACATTCAGTACTTC.